The clone carrying this TCR beta chain was seen only a few times. Its antigen remains unknown. The assay was immunoSEQ multiplex PCR, and TCRdb's table has in-frame clones only and misses some. The sample lists some 640,000 clones, more than 80% occurring once. V was trimmed by 3 bases and J by 6 bases, leaving 9 bases between them. Germline V CDR1 and CDR2: LNHDA, SQIVND (reference sequence). This CDR3 has 14 residues. Indicated treatment: around 19 received Ad26.COV2.S at low or high dose, single or two shots; about 5 received placebo; per-sample allocation not given. Sampling was done on day 63 after the first vaccine or placebo injection. Boston supplied an adult donor aged 18-55 years. This record comes from a study of Ad26.COV2.S vaccination and SARS-CoV-2 variants. Overall study: Into the muscle, Ad26.COV2.S was dosed once or twice, 56 days apart.

Findings and limits, study-wide: The authors reported substantial breadth in spike-specific CD8+ and CD4+ T cell responses after vaccination. Measurements of TCR breadth and depth may have given underestimates of the total T cell responses.

The receptor was isolated from a person between 18 and 59 years old who received the Ad26.COV2.S COVID-19 vaccine or a placebo. This specimen was peripheral blood, taken in a trial of Ad26.COV2.S vaccine versus placebo. This chain connects TRBV19 to TRBJ1-6; D is uncertain. The CDR3 DNA sequence: TGTGCCAGTAGTATCACCGGACCTAATTCACCCCTCCACTTT. Its protein is CASSITGPNSPLHF.